The 8 T cell receptor beta chains reported below all come from one sample, sequenced in a study of regulatory T cells in long-lasting Graves disease. Library construction for TCR beta used iRepertoire HTBI primers and Arm-PCR of CDR3 regions. TCRdb recomputed calls from the multiplex PCR reads with MiXCR, one row per CDR3 protein. The profile shows 530,000 or so distinct CDR3 sequences, approximately 16% of them singletons. The sample's time point: newly diagnosed GD, antithyroid drugs for less than 3 months. Extracted RNA from PBMCs served as the source of the TCR library. The sample was also linked to a second study, of T cells in Graves' hyperthyroidism and ophthalmopathy.

This sample comprised peripheral blood mononuclear cells (PBMCs), obtained at new diagnosis, from a patient treated with antithyroid drugs. The origin of the receptors is a man aged 18 to 30 with Graves disease.

This clonotype was seen repeatedly, ten times or more. The genes are TRBV12-3 or TRBV12-4 and TRBJ2-3; D may be TRBD1 (5 bases). The CDR3 sequence is 17 residues long. V was shortened by 3 bases and J by 5 bases, with 21 bases between the two germline ends. This chain's CDR3 is CASSFRLRPPQGDTQYF. The CDR3 DNA is TGTGCCAGCAGTTTTAGACTTCGCCCGCCCCAGGGAGATACGCAGTATTTT.

The gene calls are TRBV4-1 and TRBJ2-7; D gene ambiguous. This CDR3 is 13 amino acids long. Trimming removed 0 bases from V and 6 bases from J, with 9 bases in between. Germline CDR1 is MGHRA and CDR2 is YSYEKL. The CDR3 region has the DNA TGCGCCAGCAGCCAAGAAGGGATCTCCGAGCAGTACTTC. Amino acids: CASSQEGISEQYF.

J is TRBJ2-5 and V is TRBV28, with TRBD1 matching over 9 bases. Per germline, CDR1 MDHEN and CDR2 SYDVKM. Trimming cost V 5 bases and J 4 bases; bases outside gene matches: 14. CDR3 length equals 17 residues. The CDR3 region is CASSLPLGQGGRETQYF. Written as DNA, the CDR3 is TGTGCCAGCAGTCTGCCCCTGGGACAGGGCGGGAGAGAGACCCAGTACTTC.

This chain links TRBV9 with TRBJ2-1, with D perhaps matching TRBD2 (5 bases). V lost 0 bases and J 0 bases, leaving 16 bases between the germline ends. The CDR3 consists of 18 residues. Germline V gene data show CDR1 as SGDLS and CDR2 as YYNGEE. This chain's CDR3 is CASSVVDLASYSYNEQFF. CDR3 DNA: TGTGCCAGCAGCGTAGTTGACCTAGCCTCATACTCCTACAATGAGCAGTTCTTC.

Note on this clonotype: One junction end disagrees with the germline gene, perhaps due to a read error. The V and J genes are TRBV10-2 and TRBJ2-7; no clear D gene. The V gene's germline CDR1 is WSHSY and CDR2 SAAADI. The CDR3 extends over 14 amino acids. The CDR3: CASSETRSSYGQYF. The CDR3, as DNA: TGCGCCAGCAGTGAGACCCGCTCGTCCTACGGGCAGTACTTC.

This clonotype occurred many times. This chain links TRBV20-1 with TRBJ2-1, with D possibly matching TRBD2 (6 bases). V was clipped by 0 bases and J by 10 bases, with 13 bases between them. The CDR3 is 13 residues long. Germline V gene lookup returns CDR1 DFQATT and CDR2 SNEGSKA (reference sequence). This CDR3 is CSARDPGEREQFF. CDR3 nucleotide sequence: TGCAGTGCTAGAGATCCGGGGGAAAGAGAGCAGTTCTTC.

This clonotype was seen a handful of times. The chain's CDR3 is CASTLEGNSYNEQFF. Here the CDR3 DNA reads TGCGCCAGCACCCTCGAGGGGAACTCCTACAATGAGCAGTTCTTC. The J gene is TRBJ2-1, the V gene TRBV4-1; tentatively, D is TRBD1 or TRBD2 (5 bases each). Trimming removed 7 bases at V and 0 bases at J, with 13 bases between. This CDR3 spans 15 amino acids. Germline CDR1 reads MGHRA; CDR2 reads YSYEKL.

This clonotype was seen many times. The rearrangement joins TRBV10-1 to TRBJ2-1, with 11 bases that match TRBD2. Germline V CDR1 and CDR2: WNHNN, SYGVQD (reference sequence). V shed 6 bases, J shed 3 bases, and the junction held 7 bases outside the gene matches. The CDR3 extends over 16 amino acids. DNA of the CDR3: TGCGCCAGCAGCCGACTAGCGGGACTTCTCTACAATGAGCAGTTCTTC. Amino acids: CASSRLAGLLYNEQFF.